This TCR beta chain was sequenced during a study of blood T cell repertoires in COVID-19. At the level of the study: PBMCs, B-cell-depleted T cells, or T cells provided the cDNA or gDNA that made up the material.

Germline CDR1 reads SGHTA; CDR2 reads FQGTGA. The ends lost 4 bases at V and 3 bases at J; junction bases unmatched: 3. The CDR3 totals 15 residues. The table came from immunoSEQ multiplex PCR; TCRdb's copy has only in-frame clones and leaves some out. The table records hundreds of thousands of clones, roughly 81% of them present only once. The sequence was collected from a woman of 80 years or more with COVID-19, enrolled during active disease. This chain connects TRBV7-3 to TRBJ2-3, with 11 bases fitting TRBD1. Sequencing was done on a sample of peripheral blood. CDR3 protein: CASSWTGGRTDTQYF. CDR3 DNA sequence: TGTGCCAGCAGCTGGACAGGGGGCAGGACAGATACGCAGTATTTT.